The TCR beta chain described here comes from a study of blood T cells in healthy people across ages (dated by TCRdb to the mid-2010s). With regard to the full study: In model experiments, template switching captured roughly one uniquely barcoded TCR beta cDNA molecule for every two T cells. Using deep sequencing normalized with unique cDNA molecular identifiers, the study measured how TCR beta repertoire diversity changes with age. Donors were grouped into four age groups: young (average roughly 17 years), middle-aged (roughly 40), aged (around 60) and long-lived (around 80). To avoid experimental bias, donors of different ages were randomly spread across the sequencing lanes. For two donors (one aged 18 to 29 and one aged 80 or older), the study analyzed two additional independent replicas of 1 million unique cDNA reads from the same blood draw.

Comment on this clonotype: Its antigen is unknown. It has no much larger one-base neighbor in the sample; base qualities were not kept.

Library prep was done by 5' RACE. TCRdb names Illumina HiSeq 2500 as the instrument used. A second roughly 6 to 12 cycle PCR used a sample-barcoded 5' primer and a J-beta primer mix. A template-switch 5' adaptor carrying 12 random nucleotides introduced a unique molecular identifier onto each TCR beta cDNA molecule. Each sample yielded at least 2.5 million CDR3-containing paired-end reads. First-strand cDNA synthesis was performed from all RNA using the Mint cDNA synthesis kit, with priming by a TRBC-specific oligonucleotide. After uracil-DNA glycosylase treatment, a first 18-cycle PCR used universal primers M1SS and BC2_uni_R on all cDNA. Processing in the source paper ran as follows. Each sample was normalized by randomly selecting 1 million high-quality reads, each carrying a distinct molecular identifier. Instead of being binned into consensus sequences, reads with shared molecular identifiers were discarded. MiTCR, with a Q25 quality threshold and the strictest error-elimination algorithm, was used for CDR3 identification, clonotype clustering and error correction. A nonparametric unseen species model with Euler transformation was used to estimate lower-bound total TCR beta diversity. Using fastp trimming at Q25 and MiXCR clonotype assembly, TCRdb reanalyzed the public sequencing data and kept in-frame beta chains. CDR3 protein duplicates are merged, each entry listing the most common genes and DNA. Here the V and J calls rest on TCRdb's processing, not on the authors' analysis. The sample data list about 780,000 distinct CDR3 sequences, and about half of these were observed just once. Of the sample, around 18% is held by the ten largest clones.

The CDR1 and CDR2 encoded by the germline V gene (reference sequence) are DFQATT and SNEGSKA. Measured from the cysteine to the phenylalanine, the CDR3 is 17 residues long. Only the CDR3 DNA is retained, 51 bases long and in frame from the first base. At the junction V is shortened by 0 bases and J by 9 bases; bases outside the gene matches: 13. The investigation overall reported the following: Because profiling used bulk unsorted PBMCs, naive and antigen-experienced compartments could not be compared conclusively. The percentage of naive T cells measured by flow cytometry correlated strongly with observed TCR beta diversity. Estimates of total diversity from one million sequenced T cells were regarded as lower bounds and underestimates. Because the CMV infection status of the donors was unknown, age-related changes in expanded clonotypes may potentially have been confounded. The long-lived group showed more naive CD4+ T cells, fewer expanded clones and increased TCR diversity than the aged group, suggesting age selection. As age increased, observed TCR beta diversity per million T cells dropped in a roughly linear way, and a significant reduction was already evident by age about 40.

The donors were 40 or so Caucasian individuals from Russia, aged 6 to 90 years, who were systemically healthy. Each donor gave 9 to 10 milliliters of peripheral blood, collected into EDTA-treated Vacutainer tubes. Ficoll-Paque density-gradient centrifugation was used to isolate PBMCs, with at least 6 million per sample. Total RNA, at least 6 micrograms per sample, was extracted from PBMCs with Trizol reagent. For every donor, flow cytometry on a PBMC aliquot measured the percentage of naive CD45RAhigh/CD27high T cells. Rearrangement joined TRBV20-1 to TRBJ2-1, with 11 bases aligning to TRBD2. Sequenced material: blood. The sequence derives from a man older than 75 in good health. Read as DNA, the sequence is TGCAGTGCTAGAGATCCGGGACTAGCGGTCCCCCACAGTGAGCAGTTCTTC. This codes for CSARDPGLAVPHSEQFF.